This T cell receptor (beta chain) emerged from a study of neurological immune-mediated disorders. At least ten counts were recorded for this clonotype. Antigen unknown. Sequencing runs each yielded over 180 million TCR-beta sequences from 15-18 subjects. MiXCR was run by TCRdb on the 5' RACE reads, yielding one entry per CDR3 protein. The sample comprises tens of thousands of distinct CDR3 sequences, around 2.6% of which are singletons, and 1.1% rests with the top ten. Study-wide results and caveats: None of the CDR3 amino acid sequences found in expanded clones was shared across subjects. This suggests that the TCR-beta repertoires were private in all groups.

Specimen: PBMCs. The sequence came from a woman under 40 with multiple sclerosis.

This chain's CDR3 is CASSLGHGSYEQYF. CDR3 nucleotide sequence: TGTGCCAGCAGTCTGGGACACGGCTCCTACGAGCAGTACTTC. V is TRBV12-3 or TRBV12-4 and J is TRBJ2-7; D possibly corresponds to TRBD1 (6 bases). Trimming took off 5 bases at V and 0 bases at J, with 11 bases between the two ends. The CDR3 totals 14 residues.